This T cell receptor (beta chain) was sequenced for a study of cytotoxic CD8 clonotypes in ibrutinib-treated CLL. The wider study: Of the patients, under 13 were relapsed/refractory, about 15 treatment-naive and 17 to 18 IGHV unmutated.

Produced via immunoSEQ multiplex PCR; TCRdb's table is partial and in-frame only. The sample lists over 70,000 clones, about 86% occurring once. The sequence derives from a human donor with chronic lymphocytic leukemia. The specimen was PBMCs, collected before ibrutinib treatment.

This CDR3 is CASSHSGYSYEQYF. Written as DNA, the CDR3 is TGTGCCAGCAGCCATAGCGGGTACTCCTACGAGCAGTACTTC. The chain employs TRBV5-4 and TRBJ2-7, with 7 nucleotides matching TRBD2. Germline V gives CDR1 SGHNT, CDR2 YYREEE (reference sequence). The junction had 4 bases not matched to a gene; V was cut back by 4 bases and J by 0 bases. This CDR3 comprises 14 residues.